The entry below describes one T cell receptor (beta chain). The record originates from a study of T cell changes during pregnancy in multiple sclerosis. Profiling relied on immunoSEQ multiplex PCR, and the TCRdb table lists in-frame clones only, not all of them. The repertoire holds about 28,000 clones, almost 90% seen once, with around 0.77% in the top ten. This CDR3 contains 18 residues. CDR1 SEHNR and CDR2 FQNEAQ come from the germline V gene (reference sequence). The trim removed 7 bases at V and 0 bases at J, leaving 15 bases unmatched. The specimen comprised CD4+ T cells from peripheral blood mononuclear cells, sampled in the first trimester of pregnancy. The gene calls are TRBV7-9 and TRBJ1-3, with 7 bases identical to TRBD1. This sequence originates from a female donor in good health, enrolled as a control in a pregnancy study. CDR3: CASTGFNQGGGSGNTIYF. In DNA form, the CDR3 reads TGTGCCAGCACGGGATTCAACCAGGGGGGCGGCTCTGGAAACACCATATATTTT.